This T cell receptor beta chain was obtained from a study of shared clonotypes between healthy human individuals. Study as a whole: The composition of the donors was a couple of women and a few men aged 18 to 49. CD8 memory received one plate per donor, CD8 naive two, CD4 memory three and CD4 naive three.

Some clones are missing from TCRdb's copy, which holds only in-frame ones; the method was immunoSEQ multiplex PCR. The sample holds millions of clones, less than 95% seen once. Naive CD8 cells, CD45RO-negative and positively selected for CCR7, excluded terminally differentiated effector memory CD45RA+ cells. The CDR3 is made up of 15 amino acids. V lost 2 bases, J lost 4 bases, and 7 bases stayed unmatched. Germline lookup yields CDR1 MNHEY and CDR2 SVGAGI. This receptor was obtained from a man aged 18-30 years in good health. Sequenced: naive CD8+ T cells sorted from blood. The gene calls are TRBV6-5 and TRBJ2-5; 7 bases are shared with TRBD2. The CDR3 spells CASSYLRGRGETQYF. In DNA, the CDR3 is TGTGCCAGCAGTTACCTCCGGGGGAGGGGAGAGACCCAGTACTTC.